What follows are 32 T cell receptor beta chains derived from one specimen sequenced in a study of shared clonotypes between healthy human individuals. Terminally differentiated effector memory CD45RA+ cells were excluded by CCR7 positive selection of CD45RO-negative cells. Data came from immunoSEQ multiplex PCR; TCRdb stores just in-frame clones and leaves some out. The sample consists of some 2,100,000 clones, 85% to 95% of them appearing once. Material for sequencing was naive CD8+ T cells from PBMCs. These receptor sequences come from a man between 18 and 29 years old in good health. Some clones in this sample may be carry-over from other donors' samples.

This chain uses TRBV4-2 with TRBJ2-2; D tentatively reads TRBD1 or TRBD2 (5 bases each). The CDR3 sequence is 15 residues long. The germline V gene has CDR1 LGHNA and CDR2 YNFKEQ. V was cut by 4 bases and J by 4 bases, with 13 bases left in between. In DNA, the CDR3 is TGTGCCAGCAGCCTCCGGGACCCCGGCACCGGGGAGCTGTTTTTT. It yields the protein CASSLRDPGTGELFF.

The V gene is TRBV7-8, the J gene TRBJ2-7; 8 nucleotides match TRBD1. Germline assignment: CDR1 SGHVS and CDR2 FQNEAQ. V was clipped by 5 bases and J by 2 bases; unmatched bases: 2. CDR3 length: 13 residues. The CDR3 coding sequence is TGTGCCAGCAGCCCAGGGGGCACCTACGAGCAGTACTTC. It codes for CASSPGGTYEQYF.

The chain employs TRBV28 and TRBJ2-5; 10 bases are a match to TRBD2. Trimming cost V 6 bases and J 4 bases; bases outside gene matches: 23. The CDR3 sequence is 20 residues long. Germline lookup yields CDR1 MDHEN and CDR2 SYDVKM. The CDR3 nucleotides read TGTGCCAGCAGATCCGACCAGGGACTAGCGAGAACCCGCGGGGGAGAGACCCAGTACTTC. It codes for CASRSDQGLARTRGGETQYF.

The chain has TRBV5-4 and TRBJ2-7; 7 nucleotides match TRBD2. Germline-derived CDR1 and CDR2 are SGHNT and YYREEE (reference sequence). This CDR3 has 14 amino acids. Unmatched junction bases numbered 7, after V lost 4 bases and J lost 3 bases. The CDR3 DNA reads as TGTGCCAGCAGCGGGCGGGAGCCTGTCTACGAGCAGTACTTC. Residues: CASSGREPVYEQYF.

This chain connects TRBV2 to TRBJ1-5; TRBD1 is a possible D gene (5 bases). This CDR3 is built from 13 residues. CDR1 and CDR2 (germline): SNHLY, FYNNEI. V was shortened by 3 bases and J by 6 bases, with 9 bases between the two germline ends. The DNA of the CDR3 is TGTGCCAGCAGTGATCCGGGGACTCAGCCCCAGCATTTT. Residues: CASSDPGTQPQHF.

This rearrangement joins TRBV7-9 to TRBJ2-5; D call uncertain. The ends were cut back, 0 bases at V and 5 bases at J, with 10 bases in the middle. From germline, CDR1 is SEHNR and CDR2 FQNEAQ (reference sequence). CDR3 length: 14 amino acids. The CDR3 loop reads CASSLAGFVETQYF. CDR3 nucleotides: TGTGCCAGCAGCTTAGCAGGGTTTGTTGAGACCCAGTACTTC.

The chain is built from TRBV19 and TRBJ1-2; a weak D match, TRBD1 (5 bases). Germline values: CDR1 LNHDA, CDR2 SQIVND (reference sequence). The CDR3 has 13 amino acids. V was cut by 4 bases and J by 4 bases, with 10 bases left in between. CDR3 nucleotide sequence: TGTGCCAGTAGTACCTCGACAGTCTATGGCTACACCTTC. This gives the protein CASSTSTVYGYTF.

This chain joins TRBV27 and TRBJ2-7, with TRBD1 identical over 7 bases. CDR1 and CDR2 from the germline V gene are MNHEY and SMNVEV (reference sequence). This CDR3 has 17 amino acids. J lost 2 bases, V lost 5 bases, and 15 bases had no gene match. CDR3 amino acids: CASSRNKGRGTAYEQYF. CDR3 in DNA: TGTGCCAGCAGTCGAAATAAGGGGCGAGGGACAGCCTACGAGCAGTACTTC.

The genes are TRBV6-6 and TRBJ1-1; perhaps TRBD1 as D (5 bases). Germline loops: CDR1 MNHNY, CDR2 SVGAGI (reference sequence). The CDR3 sequence is 14 residues long. V was cut by 11 bases and J by 3 bases, with 19 bases left in between. As DNA, the CDR3 is TGTGCCTCCATAGGAGGGGTTGGAGACACTGAAGCTTTCTTT. Translation gives CASIGGVGDTEAFF.

This clone was detected once. The chain carries TRBV7-8 and TRBJ2-5; the match to TRBD1 covers 9 bases. The CDR3 sequence is 16 residues long. CDR1 SGHVS and CDR2 FQNEAQ come from the germline V gene. The J segment lost 0 bases and the V segment lost 11 bases, leaving 13 bases of the junction unmatched. CDR3 in amino acids: CAEGQGPRLYQETQYF. In nucleotides, the CDR3 is TGTGCCGAGGGACAGGGCCCACGCCTGTACCAAGAGACCCAGTACTTC.

This chain uses TRBV9 with TRBJ1-2; D is ambiguous. The CDR3 length is 14 residues. Germline CDR1 is SGDLS and CDR2 is YYNGEE. With 3 bases removed from V and 2 bases from J, the gap between germline ends came to 11 bases. The CDR3 reads CASSADLGNYGYTF. In DNA, the CDR3 is TGTGCCAGCAGCGCCGACTTAGGGAACTATGGCTACACCTTC.

This clone was seen just once. This chain connects TRBV28 to TRBJ1-1; D is undetermined. V was clipped by 2 bases and J by 4 bases, with 8 bases between them. The CDR3 covers 13 residues. Germline CDR1 and CDR2: MDHEN and SYDVKM. CDR3 sequence (DNA): TGTGCCAGCAGTTTAAGCTGGGGCACTGAAGCTTTCTTT. Translating it yields CASSLSWGTEAFF.

This sequence joins TRBV21-1 and TRBJ2-7; TRBD2, the table's D call, lacks a check against the DNA. TRBV21-1 is annotated as a pseudogene. CDR3 length: 17 residues. CDR3 in amino acids: CASSNGPLGVKTYEQYF. The DNA for the CDR3 is TGTGCCAGCAGCAACGGGCCTCTCGGGGTCAAAACCTACGAGCAGTACTTC.

The chain carries TRBV28 and TRBJ2-2; unclear D gene. The CDR3 has 17 amino acids. CDR1 and CDR2 from the germline V gene are MDHEN and SYDVKM. V lost 2 bases and J 2 bases, leaving 15 bases between the germline ends. In DNA, the CDR3 is TGTGCCAGCAGTTTAACCCCCCCAAAATCTAACACCGGGGAGCTGTTTTTT. Amino acid sequence: CASSLTPPKSNTGELFF.

The chain carries TRBV7-8 and TRBJ1-1, with TRBD1 matching over 9 bases. This CDR3 region has 18 residues. The ends lost 5 bases at V and 4 bases at J; junction bases unmatched: 17. Per germline, CDR1 SGHVS and CDR2 FQNEAQ. The CDR3 loop is CASSVLQGALRRSTEAFF. In nucleotides, the CDR3 is TGTGCCAGCAGCGTACTACAGGGGGCCCTTCGCCGGAGCACTGAAGCTTTCTTT.

The chain joins TRBV30 to TRBJ2-3; 7 bases align to TRBD2. Germline CDR1 GTSNPN, CDR2 SVGIG (reference sequence). This CDR3 contains 16 residues. V was clipped by 0 bases and J by 1 base; unmatched bases: 7. The CDR3 region is CAWSVTLRGGTDTQYF. For the CDR3, the DNA is TGTGCCTGGAGTGTAACCCTTCGGGGGGGCACAGATACGCAGTATTTT.

The chain recombines TRBV2 with TRBJ2-1; no clear D. The CDR3 runs to 14 residues. CDR1 and CDR2 (germline): SNHLY, FYNNEI. V was cut by 6 bases and J by 3 bases, with 12 bases left in between. The CDR3 DNA reads as TGTGCCAGCAGCAGACGTGGAATCTACAATGAGCAGTTCTTC. As protein: CASSRRGIYNEQFF.

Of note for this clone: The sample holds other DNA sequences that translate to the same CDR3. This sequence joins TRBV29-1 and TRBJ2-7, with no clear D. The CDR3 totals 10 residues. Germline assignment: CDR1 SQVTM and CDR2 ANQGSEA. V was trimmed by 6 bases and J by 2 bases, leaving 5 bases between them. CDR3 in amino acids: CSVLTYEQYF. CDR3 bases: TGCAGCGTCCTTACCTACGAGCAGTACTTC.

The V and J genes are TRBV9 and TRBJ2-5; D is undetermined. Deletions cut 2 bases from V and 3 bases from J, with 14 bases between. Germline V gene sequence: CDR1 SGDLS, CDR2 YYNGEE. The CDR3 contains 15 residues. Here the CDR3 reads CASSVEMGLEETQYF. The CDR3 DNA reads as TGTGCCAGCAGCGTCGAGATGGGCTTGGAAGAGACCCAGTACTTC.

The gene calls are TRBV29-1 and TRBJ1-1; D call uncertain. CDR3 size: 11 residues. Looked up from germline, CDR1 is SQVTM and CDR2 is ANQGSEA. V shed 6 bases and J shed 0 bases, with 5 bases lying between them. DNA of the CDR3: TGCAGCGTATACATGAACACTGAAGCTTTCTTT. The encoded protein is CSVYMNTEAFF.

The chain couples TRBV28 to TRBJ2-3, with D tentatively TRBD1 or TRBD2 (5 bases each). Germline lookup yields CDR1 MDHEN and CDR2 SYDVKM. The CDR3 covers 15 residues. Trimming left V 3 bases short and J 4 bases short, with 14 bases between. CDR3 DNA: TGTGCCAGCAGTTTGGGGGTCCTGTGGCCAGATACGCAGTATTTT. Translation gives CASSLGVLWPDTQYF.

The gene calls are TRBV28 and TRBJ2-7; 8 nucleotides match TRBD2. J was trimmed by 0 bases and V by 1 base; bases with no gene match: 8. Germline CDR1 and CDR2: MDHEN and SYDVKM. The CDR3 consists of 17 residues. The CDR3 loop reads CASSLFGGAILSYEQYF. For the CDR3, the DNA is TGTGCCAGCAGTTTATTCGGGGGGGCCATACTCTCCTACGAGCAGTACTTC.

Worth noting for this clone: This sample includes further DNA sequences coding for the same CDR3. The chain is built from TRBV5-6 and TRBJ2-1; the D is unclear. The CDR3 loop spans 15 amino acids. Germline values: CDR1 SGHDT, CDR2 YYEEEE. With 0 bases removed from V and 0 bases from J, the gap between germline ends came to 7 bases. The CDR3 spells CASSLVGSSYNEQFF. CDR3 nucleotides: TGTGCCAGCAGCTTGGTCGGTAGCTCCTACAATGAGCAGTTCTTC.

A word on this clone: The junction shows a germline mismatch at one end, possibly a read error. This chain uses TRBV7-9 with TRBJ2-1; D is unresolved. There are 12 residues in the CDR3. Germline CDR1 SEHNR, CDR2 FQNEAQ (reference sequence). CDR3 nucleotides: TGTGCCGGCAGCTTGACCCTCAATGAGCAGTTCTTC. Its translation is CAGSLTLNEQFF.

The chain links TRBV2 to TRBJ1-2; D is unresolved. With 6 bases removed from V and 4 bases from J, the gap between germline ends came to 18 bases. This CDR3 has 15 residues. CDR1 is SNHLY, CDR2 FYNNEI, per germline. The CDR3 reads CASRTLFGDSYGYTF. CDR3 nucleotides: TGTGCCAGCAGAACACTCTTTGGGGATAGCTATGGCTACACCTTC. The whole variable domain, filled in from reference TRBV2 and TRBJ1-2, reads EPEVTQTPSHQVTQMGQEVILRCVPISNHLYFYWYRQILGQKVEFLVSFYNNEISEKSEIFDDQFSVERPDGSNFTLKIRSTKLEDSAMYFCASRTLFGDSYGYTFGSGTRLTVV.

The chain combines TRBV5-1 with TRBJ2-7, with TRBD2 as a possible D gene (5 bases). The germline CDR1 and CDR2 sequences are SGHRS and YFSETQ. This CDR3 has 17 residues. Trimming left V 7 bases short and J 2 bases short, with 25 bases between. CDR3 in amino acids: CASPRECGGGSAYEQYF. The CDR3 DNA sequence: TGCGCCAGCCCGCGCGAGTGTGGCGGAGGTTCCGCCTACGAGCAGTACTTC.

The chain carries TRBV7-8 and TRBJ1-1; D uncertain. In germline, CDR1 is SGHVS, CDR2 FQNEAQ. V lost 0 bases, J lost 10 bases, and 9 bases lay in between. The CDR3 spans 12 residues. CDR3 sequence (DNA): TGTGCCAGCAGCTTAGCGGGCTGGGGAGCTTTCTTT. Translation gives CASSLAGWGAFF.

The rearrangement links TRBV18 to TRBJ2-7; 11 bases are shared with TRBD1. V trimming: 0 bases; J trimming: 2 bases; junction bases outside the gene matches: 3. The CDR3 contains 16 residues. The germline V gene has CDR1 KGHSH and CDR2 LQKENI. CDR3 DNA sequence: TGTGCCAGCTCACCACCCCCGGGACAGGGGGCCTACGAGCAGTACTTC. Translated, it gives CASSPPPGQGAYEQYF.

The rearrangement joins TRBV4-2 to TRBJ2-1; D remains unclear. The V and J ends lost 0 bases and 2 bases respectively, with 11 bases between them. The CDR3 contains 16 residues. CDR1 is LGHNA and CDR2 is YNFKEQ in the germline V gene. CDR3 protein: CASSQEVTLTYNEQFF. The CDR3 bases are TGTGCCAGCAGCCAAGAAGTGACTCTTACCTACAATGAGCAGTTCTTC.

This clone is a singleton in its sample. The rearrangement uses TRBV28 and TRBJ1-3; D is ambiguous. V lost 5 bases to trimming and J lost 1 base, with 27 bases between them. Germline V gene data show CDR1 as MDHEN and CDR2 as SYDVKM. The CDR3 totals 20 residues. Here the CDR3 reads CASSSLRRTWLDRSGNTIYF. The DNA of the CDR3 is TGTGCCAGCAGTAGTTTACGGCGGACCTGGTTGGATCGATCTGGAAACACCATATATTTT.

The V call is TRBV5-1, the J call TRBJ2-7; D call uncertain. V shed 4 bases and J shed 0 bases, with 17 bases lying between them. The CDR3 consists of 16 residues. Germline-derived CDR1 and CDR2 are SGHRS and YFSETQ. The CDR3 region is CASSTTDGVPSYEQYF. The CDR3 DNA reads as TGCGCCAGCAGCACCACGGACGGAGTTCCCTCCTACGAGCAGTACTTC.

The rearrangement links TRBV5-6 to TRBJ2-2, with D maybe TRBD1 (6 bases). This CDR3 region has 19 residues. Germline-derived CDR1 and CDR2 are SGHDT and YYEEEE. Trimming removed 2 bases from V and 0 bases from J, with 20 bases in between. This CDR3 is CASSFRKGQPIANTGELFF. The CDR3 DNA follows: TGTGCCAGCAGCTTCCGGAAGGGACAACCTATCGCGAACACCGGGGAGCTGTTTTTT.